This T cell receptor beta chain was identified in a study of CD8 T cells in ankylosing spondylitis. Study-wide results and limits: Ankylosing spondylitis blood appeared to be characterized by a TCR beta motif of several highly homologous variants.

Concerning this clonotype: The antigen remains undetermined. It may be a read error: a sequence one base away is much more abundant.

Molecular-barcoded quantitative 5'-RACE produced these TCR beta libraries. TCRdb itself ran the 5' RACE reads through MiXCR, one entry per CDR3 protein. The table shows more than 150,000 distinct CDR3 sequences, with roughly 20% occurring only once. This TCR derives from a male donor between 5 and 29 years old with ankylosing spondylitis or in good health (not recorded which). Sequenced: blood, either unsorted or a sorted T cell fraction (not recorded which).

The CDR3 protein is CASSRALLTSKSGEPFF. In nucleotides, the CDR3 is TGTGCCAGCAGCCGAGCACTCTTGACTAGTAAATCCGGGGAGCCGTTTTTT. The gene calls are TRBV11-2 and TRBJ2-2, with a tentative D call TRBD2 (6 bases). Germline V gene data show CDR1 as SGHAT and CDR2 as FQNNGV. The CDR3 runs to 17 residues.